A selection of T cell receptor beta chains follows, all from one sample in a study of T-cell reconstitution after alpha-beta-depleted transplantation in children. MiXCR, applied by TCRdb to the PCR reads, yields one record per CDR3 protein. The sample has 750,000 to 950,000 distinct CDR3 sequences, about 16% seen once; the top ten hold approximately 4.5%. The source was PBMCs, mostly from graft donor cells, collected 360 days after TCRalphabeta/CD19-depleted stem cell transplant. The receptors stem from a male patient younger than 18 who had a stem cell transplant for acute lymphoblastic leukemia, so the T cells may come from the graft donor. Each CDR3 is given with its conserved first and last residue. Fields, in order: clone size, V gene, D gene, J gene, CDR3 DNA, CDR3 protein. The D gene is left open where the match is weak. Not every row has a clone size; where given, it reads once, few, many or a size class.

many	TRBV4-1	TRBD2	TRBJ2-3	TGCGCCAGCAGCCAAGTAGGAGCGGGAGAAACAGATACGCAGTATTTT	CASSQVGAGETDTQYF
-	TRBV11-2	TRBD2	TRBJ2-3	TGTGCCAGCAGCTTACGGGCGGGAGGTTTAGATACGCAGTATTTT	CASSLRAGGLDTQYF
-	TRBV27	-	TRBJ1-2	TGTGCCAGCAGTTTCTCAGGGACTGACTATGGCTACACCTTC	CASSFSGTDYGYTF
-	TRBV4-1	-	TRBJ1-1	TGCGCCAGCAGCCAGCCCGCTACTTTGGTGGACACTGAAGCTTTCTTT	CASSQPATLVDTEAFF
few	TRBV11-2	-	TRBJ2-5	TGTGCCAGCAGCTACAGCCTCCAAGAGACCCAGTACTTC	CASSYSLQETQYF
-	TRBV29-1	-	TRBJ2-1	TGCAGCGTTGGACCGGGACTTTCCTACAATGAGCAGTTCTTC	CSVGPGLSYNEQFF
many	TRBV6-5	-	TRBJ2-1	TGTGCCAGCAGTACGGAGCGTTTCCTTAGCTCCTACAATGAGCAGTTCTTC	CASSTERFLSSYNEQFF
-	TRBV5-1	-	TRBJ2-3	TGCGCCAGCAGCTTGGGATGGAACACAGATACGCAGTATTTT	CASSLGWNTDTQYF
many	TRBV27	-	TRBJ2-7	TGTGCCAGCAGTTTATACGGGGGATCCTACGAGCAGTACTTC	CASSLYGGSYEQYF
-	TRBV9	TRBD2	TRBJ2-3	TGTGCCAGCAGCGTAGCTATCACTAGCGGGGGGACAGATACGCAGTATTTT	CASSVAITSGGTDTQYF
few	TRBV3-1	-	TRBJ2-5	TGTGCCAGCAGCCAAGAGTGGTTCCAAGAGACCCAGTACTTC	CASSQEWFQETQYF
few	TRBV30	-	TRBJ2-3	TGTGCCTGGACTAGCGTTCCCACAGATACGCAGTATTTT	CAWTSVPTDTQYF
-	TRBV11-2	-	TRBJ2-7	TGTGCCAGCAGCAGGGGGACCGCGAGCTCCTACGAGCAGTACTTC	CASSRGTASSYEQYF
few	TRBV2	-	TRBJ2-7	TGTGCCAGCAAGGGGACGGACTACGAGCAGTACTTC	CASKGTDYEQYF
-	TRBV10-3	-	TRBJ1-1	TGTGCCATCAGTGACTCCTGGTCAGGGACGAGTTCGAACACTGAAGCTTTCTTT	CAISDSWSGTSSNTEAFF
-	TRBV27	-	TRBJ1-2	TGTGCCAGCAGTTTATCGGGAAGCTATGGCTACACCTTC	CASSLSGSYGYTF